This T cell receptor beta chain comes out of a study of T-cell memory formation after mild COVID-19. Germline loops: CDR1 SQVTM, CDR2 ANQGSEA. V lost 5 bases to trimming and J lost 5 bases, with 9 bases between them. The CDR3 sequence is 12 residues long. Turning to this clonotype: Its specificity is not known.

Points from the study as a whole: Pre-infection memory already had some responding clones, implying cross-reactive memory joined. Clones contracting across day 15 to 85 had a balanced CD4/CD8 profile; later expanding clones leaned CD4+.

TCRdb reprocessed the 5' RACE reads via MiXCR and lists one record per CDR3 protein. The repertoire includes roughly 110,000 distinct CDR3 sequences, approximately 13% of them detected once, and 27% sits in the top ten. The sequence came from an adult woman who had mild COVID-19 (a few samples of this study predate the infection). Cell type and time point are not known. V and J are TRBV29-1 and TRBJ1-4; D remains ambiguous. Source material: PBMCs or a T cell subset sorted from them (not recorded which). CDR3 protein: CSVRTGNEKLFF. In DNA form, the CDR3 reads TGCAGCGTTCGAACTGGAAATGAAAAACTGTTTTTT.